This T cell receptor beta chain was obtained from a study of shared clonotypes between healthy human individuals. On the study more broadly: Aged 18 to 49, the donors were a couple of women and three men.

The study ran the assay at deep level. Replicate PCRs run on sorted subsets employed around 200 ng DNA, 25,000 to 35,000 T cell genomes. Per the original methods: Owing to the provision of junction-only sequences devoid of quality scores by immunoSEQ, filtering differed. Produced via immunoSEQ multiplex PCR; TCRdb's table is partial and in-frame only. The V and J calls and the clone size are those of that table, but D and trimming were determined from the DNA. The sample includes about 1 million clones, about 77% seen only once; the top ten take approximately 1.5%. Per germline, CDR1 SGHAT and CDR2 FQNNGV. The length of the CDR3 is 11 residues. V was cut by 1 base and J by 15 bases, with 7 bases left in between.

The clonotype originates from a man between 18 and 29 years old in good health. The sequenced sample was memory CD4+ T cells sorted from blood. Documented subset: CD45RA-negative fraction. This chain uses TRBV11-2 with TRBJ1-6; D unclear. CDR3 sequence: CASSLGPNLHF. CDR3 coding DNA: TGTGCCAGCAGCTTAGGTCCTAACCTCCACTTT.